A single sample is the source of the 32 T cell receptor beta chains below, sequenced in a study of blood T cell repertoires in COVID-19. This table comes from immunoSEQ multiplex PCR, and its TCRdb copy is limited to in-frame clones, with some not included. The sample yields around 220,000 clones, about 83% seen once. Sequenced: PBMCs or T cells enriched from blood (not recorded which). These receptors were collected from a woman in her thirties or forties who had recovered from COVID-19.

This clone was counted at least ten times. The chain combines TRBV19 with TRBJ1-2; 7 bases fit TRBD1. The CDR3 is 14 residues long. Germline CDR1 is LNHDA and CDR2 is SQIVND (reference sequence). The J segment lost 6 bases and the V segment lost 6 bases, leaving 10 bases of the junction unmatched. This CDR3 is CASRRDRDPHGYTF. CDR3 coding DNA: TGTGCCAGTAGACGAGACAGGGACCCTCATGGCTACACCTTC.

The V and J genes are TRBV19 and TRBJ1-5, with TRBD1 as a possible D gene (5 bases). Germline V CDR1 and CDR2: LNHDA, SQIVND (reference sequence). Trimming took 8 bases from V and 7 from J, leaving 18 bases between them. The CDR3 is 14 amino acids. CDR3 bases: TGTGCCAGTTGGGGCAGACAGCCAGGACAGCCCCAGCATTTT. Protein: CASWGRQPGQPQHF.

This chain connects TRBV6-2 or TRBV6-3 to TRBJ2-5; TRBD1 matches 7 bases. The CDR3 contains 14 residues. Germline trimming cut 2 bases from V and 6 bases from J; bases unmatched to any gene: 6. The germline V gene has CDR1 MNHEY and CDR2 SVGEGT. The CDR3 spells CASSYTRQGQTQYF. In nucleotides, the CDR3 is TGTGCCAGCAGTTACACCCGACAGGGTCAGACCCAGTACTTC.

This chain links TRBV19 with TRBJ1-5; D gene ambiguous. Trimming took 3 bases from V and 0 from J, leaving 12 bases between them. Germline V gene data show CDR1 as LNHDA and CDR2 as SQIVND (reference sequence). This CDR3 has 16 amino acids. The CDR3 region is CASSMVSTYSNQPQHF. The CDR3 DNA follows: TGTGCCAGTAGTATGGTGTCCACCTATAGCAATCAGCCCCAGCATTTT. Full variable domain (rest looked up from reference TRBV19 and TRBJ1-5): DGGITQSPKYLFRKEGQNVTLSCEQNLNHDAMYWYRQDPGQGLRLIYYSQIVNDFQKGDIAEGYSVSREKKESFPLTVTSAQKNPTAFYLCASSMVSTYSNQPQHFGDGTRLSIL.

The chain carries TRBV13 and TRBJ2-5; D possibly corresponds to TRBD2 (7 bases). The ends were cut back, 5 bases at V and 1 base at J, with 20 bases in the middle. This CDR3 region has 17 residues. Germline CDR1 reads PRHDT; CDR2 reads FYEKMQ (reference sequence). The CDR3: CASSRREAGVSQETQYF. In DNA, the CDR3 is TGTGCCAGCAGCCGCCGGGAGGCAGGGGTATCCCAAGAGACCCAGTACTTC.

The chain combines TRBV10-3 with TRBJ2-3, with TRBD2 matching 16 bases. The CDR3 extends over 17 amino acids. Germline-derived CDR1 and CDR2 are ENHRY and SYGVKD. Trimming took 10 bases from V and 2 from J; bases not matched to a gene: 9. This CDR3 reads CATSGLAGGKATDTQYF. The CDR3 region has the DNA TGTGCCACCTCGGGACTAGCGGGAGGGAAGGCCACAGATACGCAGTATTTT.

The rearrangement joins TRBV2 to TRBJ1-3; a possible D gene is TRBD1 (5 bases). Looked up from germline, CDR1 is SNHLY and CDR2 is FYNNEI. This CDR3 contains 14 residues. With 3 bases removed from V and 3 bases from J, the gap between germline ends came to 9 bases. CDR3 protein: CASSDGGGGNTIYF. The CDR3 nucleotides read TGTGCCAGCAGTGACGGGGGGGGTGGAAACACCATATATTTT.

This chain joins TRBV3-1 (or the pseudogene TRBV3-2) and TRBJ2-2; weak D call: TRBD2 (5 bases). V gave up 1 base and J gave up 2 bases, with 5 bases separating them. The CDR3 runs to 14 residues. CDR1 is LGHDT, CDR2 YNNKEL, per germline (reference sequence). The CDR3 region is CASSQAGNTGELFF. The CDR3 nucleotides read TGTGCCAGCAGCCAAGCGGGAAACACCGGGGAGCTGTTTTTT.

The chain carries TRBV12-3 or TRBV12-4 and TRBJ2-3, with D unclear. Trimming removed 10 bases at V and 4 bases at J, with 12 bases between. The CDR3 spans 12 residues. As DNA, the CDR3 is TGTGCCACCGGCGGTTTGGCAGATACGCAGTATTTT. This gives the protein CATGGLADTQYF.

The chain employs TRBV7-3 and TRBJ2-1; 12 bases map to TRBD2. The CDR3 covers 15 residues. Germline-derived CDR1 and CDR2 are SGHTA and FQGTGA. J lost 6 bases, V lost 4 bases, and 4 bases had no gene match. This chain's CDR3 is CASSSGLAGTNEQFF. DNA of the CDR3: TGTGCCAGCAGCTCGGGACTAGCGGGCACCAATGAGCAGTTCTTC.

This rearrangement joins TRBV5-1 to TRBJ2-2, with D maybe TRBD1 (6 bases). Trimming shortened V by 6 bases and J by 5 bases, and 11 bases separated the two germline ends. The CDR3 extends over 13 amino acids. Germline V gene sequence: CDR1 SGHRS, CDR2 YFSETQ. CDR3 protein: CASTNQGTGELFF. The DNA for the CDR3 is TGCGCCAGCACCAACCAGGGGACCGGGGAGCTGTTTTTT.

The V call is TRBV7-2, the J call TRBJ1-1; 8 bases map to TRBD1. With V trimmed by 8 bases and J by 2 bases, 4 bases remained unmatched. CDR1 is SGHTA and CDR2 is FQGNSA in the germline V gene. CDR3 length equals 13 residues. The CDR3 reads CASGDRINTEAFF. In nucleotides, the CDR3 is TGTGCCAGCGGGGACAGGATTAACACTGAAGCTTTCTTT.

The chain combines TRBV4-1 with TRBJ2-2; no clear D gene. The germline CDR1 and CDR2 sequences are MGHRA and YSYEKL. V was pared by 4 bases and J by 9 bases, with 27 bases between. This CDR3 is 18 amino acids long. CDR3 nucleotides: TGCGCCAGCAGCCGGATTCTTGACGAGCGCCGTAGTGGCCGGGAGCTGTTTTTT. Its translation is CASSRILDERRSGRELFF.

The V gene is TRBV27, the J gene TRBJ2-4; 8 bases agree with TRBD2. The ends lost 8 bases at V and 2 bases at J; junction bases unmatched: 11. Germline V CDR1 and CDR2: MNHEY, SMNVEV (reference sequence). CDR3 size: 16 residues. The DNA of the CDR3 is TGTGCCAGCTCCCGGAGAGCGGGGGCAACCAAAAACATTCAGTACTTC. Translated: CASSRRAGATKNIQYF.

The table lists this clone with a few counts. CDR3 region: CASSIQAVKDYGYTF. CDR3 sequence (DNA): TGTGCCAGTAGTATCCAGGCAGTAAAAGACTATGGCTACACCTTC. This chain joins TRBV19 and TRBJ1-2, with unresolved D. Trimming left V 3 bases short and J 3 bases short, with 14 bases between. CDR1 and CDR2 from the germline V gene are LNHDA and SQIVND (reference sequence). CDR3 length: 15 amino acids. Based on the CDR3 plus reference TRBV19 and TRBJ1-2, the full variable domain is DGGITQSPKYLFRKEGQNVTLSCEQNLNHDAMYWYRQDPGQGLRLIYYSQIVNDFQKGDIAEGYSVSREKKESFPLTVTSAQKNPTAFYLCASSIQAVKDYGYTFGSGTRLTVV.

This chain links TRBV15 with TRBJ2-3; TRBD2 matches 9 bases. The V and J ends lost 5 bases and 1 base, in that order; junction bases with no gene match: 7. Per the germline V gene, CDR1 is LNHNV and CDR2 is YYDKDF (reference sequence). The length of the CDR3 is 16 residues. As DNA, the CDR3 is TGTGCCACCAGCTGGGGACTAGCTTCGGGCACAGATACGCAGTATTTT. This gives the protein CATSWGLASGTDTQYF. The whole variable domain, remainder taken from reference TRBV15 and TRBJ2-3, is DAMVIQNPRYQVTQFGKPVTLSCSQTLNHNVMYWYQQKSSQAPKLLFHYYDKDFNNEADTPDNFQSRRPNTSFCFLDIRSPGLGDTAMYLCATSWGLASGTDTQYFGPGTRLTVL.

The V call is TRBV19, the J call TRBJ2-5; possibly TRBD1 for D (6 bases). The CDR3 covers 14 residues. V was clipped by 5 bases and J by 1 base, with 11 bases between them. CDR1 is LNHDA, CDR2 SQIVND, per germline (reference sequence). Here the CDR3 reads CASSRGQPQETQYF. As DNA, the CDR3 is TGTGCCAGTAGTCGCGGACAGCCCCAAGAGACCCAGTACTTC.

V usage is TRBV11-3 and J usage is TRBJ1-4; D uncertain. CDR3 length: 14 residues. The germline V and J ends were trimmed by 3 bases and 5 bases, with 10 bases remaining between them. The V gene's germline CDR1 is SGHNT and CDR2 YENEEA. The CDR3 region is CASSLGRWNEKLFF. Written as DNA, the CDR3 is TGTGCCAGCAGCTTGGGCAGGTGGAATGAAAAACTGTTTTTT.

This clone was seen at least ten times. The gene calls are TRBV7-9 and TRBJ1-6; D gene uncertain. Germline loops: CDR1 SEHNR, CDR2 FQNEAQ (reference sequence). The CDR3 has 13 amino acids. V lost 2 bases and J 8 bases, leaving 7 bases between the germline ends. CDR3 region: CASSLTRDSPLHF. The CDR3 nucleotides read TGTGCCAGCAGCTTAACACGTGATTCACCCCTCCACTTT. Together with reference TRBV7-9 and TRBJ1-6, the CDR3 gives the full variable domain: DTGVSQNPRHKITKRGQNVTFRCDPISEHNRLYWYRQTLGQGPEFLTYFQNEAQLEKSRLLSDRFSAERPKGSFSTLEIQRTEQGDSAMYLCASSLTRDSPLHFGNGTRLTVT.

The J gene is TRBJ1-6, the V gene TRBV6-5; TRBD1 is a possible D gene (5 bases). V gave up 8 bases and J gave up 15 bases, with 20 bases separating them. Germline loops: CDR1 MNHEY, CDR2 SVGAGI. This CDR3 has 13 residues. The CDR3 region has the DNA TGTGCCAGCGCAATCGGCGGGGACCCTCACCTCCACTTT. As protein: CASAIGGDPHLHF.

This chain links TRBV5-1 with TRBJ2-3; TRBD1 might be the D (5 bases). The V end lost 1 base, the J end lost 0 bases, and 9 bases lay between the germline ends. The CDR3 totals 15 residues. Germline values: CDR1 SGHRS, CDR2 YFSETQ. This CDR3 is CASSLTTVSTDTQYF. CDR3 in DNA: TGCGCCAGCAGCTTGACGACAGTTAGCACAGATACGCAGTATTTT.

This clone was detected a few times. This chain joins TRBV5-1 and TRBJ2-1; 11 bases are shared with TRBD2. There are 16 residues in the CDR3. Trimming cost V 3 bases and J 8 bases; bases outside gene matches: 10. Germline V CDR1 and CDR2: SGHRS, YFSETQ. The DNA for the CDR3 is TGCGCCAGCAGCTCGCCACTAGCGGGGGTTTCGCATGAGCAGTTCTTC. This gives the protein CASSSPLAGVSHEQFF.

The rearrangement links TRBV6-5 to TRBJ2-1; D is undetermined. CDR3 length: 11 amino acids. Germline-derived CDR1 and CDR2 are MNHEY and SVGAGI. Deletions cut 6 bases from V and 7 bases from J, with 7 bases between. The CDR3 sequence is CASRARNEQFF. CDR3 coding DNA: TGTGCCAGCAGAGCACGGAATGAGCAGTTCTTC.

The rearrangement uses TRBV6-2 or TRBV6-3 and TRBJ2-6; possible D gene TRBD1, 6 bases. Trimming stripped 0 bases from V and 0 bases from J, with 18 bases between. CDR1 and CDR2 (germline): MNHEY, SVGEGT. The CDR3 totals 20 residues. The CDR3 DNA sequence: TGTGCCAGCAGTTACTCAGGGAAGGCAGGGGCAGTCTCTGGGGCCAACGTCCTGACTTTC. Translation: CASSYSGKAGAVSGANVLTF.

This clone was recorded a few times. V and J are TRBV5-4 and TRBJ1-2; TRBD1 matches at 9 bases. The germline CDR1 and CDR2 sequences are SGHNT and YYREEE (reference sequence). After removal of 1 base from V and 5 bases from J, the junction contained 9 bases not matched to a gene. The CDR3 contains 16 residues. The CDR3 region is CASSLPQGTGWYGYTF. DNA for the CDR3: TGTGCCAGCAGCTTGCCACAGGGGACAGGGTGGTATGGCTACACCTTC. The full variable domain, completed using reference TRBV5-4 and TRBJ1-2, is ETGVTQSPTHLIKTRGQQVTLRCSSQSGHNTVSWYQQALGQGPQFIFQYYREEENGRGNFPPRFSGLQFPNYSSELNVNALELDDSALYLCASSLPQGTGWYGYTFGSGTRLTVV.

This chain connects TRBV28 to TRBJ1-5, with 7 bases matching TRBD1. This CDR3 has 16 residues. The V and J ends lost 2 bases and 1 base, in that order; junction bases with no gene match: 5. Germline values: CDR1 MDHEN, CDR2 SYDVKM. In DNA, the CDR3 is TGTGCCAGCAGTTTACAGGGGGGCGCGAGCAATCAGCCCCAGCATTTT. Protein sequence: CASSLQGGASNQPQHF.

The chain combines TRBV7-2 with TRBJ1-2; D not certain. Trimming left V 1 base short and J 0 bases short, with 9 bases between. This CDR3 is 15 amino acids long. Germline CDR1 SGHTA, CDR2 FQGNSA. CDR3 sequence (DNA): TGTGCCAGCAGCTTAGGTCCGGTTGCTAACTATGGCTACACCTTC. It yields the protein CASSLGPVANYGYTF.

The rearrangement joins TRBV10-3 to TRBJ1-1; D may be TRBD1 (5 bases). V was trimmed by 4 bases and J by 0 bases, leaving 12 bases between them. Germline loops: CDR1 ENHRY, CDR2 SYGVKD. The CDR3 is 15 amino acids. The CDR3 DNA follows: TGTGCCATCAGTGGGGGCGGGGAGGTGAACACTGAAGCTTTCTTT. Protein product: CAISGGGEVNTEAFF.

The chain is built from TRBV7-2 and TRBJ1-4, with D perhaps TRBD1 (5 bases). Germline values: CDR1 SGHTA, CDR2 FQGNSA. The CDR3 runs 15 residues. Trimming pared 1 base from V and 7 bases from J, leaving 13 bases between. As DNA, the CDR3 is TGTGCCAGCAGCTTAGTCTGGGACGGGAGTGAAAAACTGTTTTTT. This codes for CASSLVWDGSEKLFF.

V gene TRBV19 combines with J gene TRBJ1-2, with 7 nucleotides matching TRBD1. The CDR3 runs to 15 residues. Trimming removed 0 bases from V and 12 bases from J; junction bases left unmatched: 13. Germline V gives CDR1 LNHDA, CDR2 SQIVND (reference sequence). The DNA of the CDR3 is TGTGCCAGTAGTATAGAGGGGACAGTGAACCCCGGGGACACCTTC. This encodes CASSIEGTVNPGDTF.

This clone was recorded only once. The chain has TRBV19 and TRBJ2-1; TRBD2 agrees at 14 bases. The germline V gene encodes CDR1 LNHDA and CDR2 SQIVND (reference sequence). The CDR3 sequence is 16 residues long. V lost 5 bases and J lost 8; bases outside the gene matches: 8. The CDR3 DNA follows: TGTGCCAGTAGTTCGAGGGGGACTAGCGGGAGCTATGAGCAGTTCTTC. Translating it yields CASSSRGTSGSYEQFF.

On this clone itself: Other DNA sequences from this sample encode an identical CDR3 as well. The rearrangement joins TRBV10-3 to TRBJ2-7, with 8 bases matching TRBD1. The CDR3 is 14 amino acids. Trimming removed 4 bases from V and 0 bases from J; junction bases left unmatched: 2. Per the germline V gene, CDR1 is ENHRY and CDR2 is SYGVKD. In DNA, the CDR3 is TGTGCCATCAGTGGGACAGGGAACTCCTACGAGCAGTACTTC. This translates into CAISGTGNSYEQYF.